These 25 T cell receptor beta chains were all obtained from the same sample, sequenced in a study of cytomegalovirus exposure and HLA in healthy donors. This table comes from immunoSEQ multiplex PCR, and its TCRdb copy is limited to in-frame clones, with some not included. The sample records some 140,000 clones, 82% being singletons. Material for sequencing was PBMCs. Source of these receptors: a young man in good health and CMV-seropositive.

V and J are TRBV7-9 and TRBJ1-4; no clear D. V was clipped by 3 bases and J by 10 bases, with 6 bases between them. This CDR3 is built from 11 residues. From germline, CDR1 is SEHNR and CDR2 FQNEAQ (reference sequence). Here the CDR3 DNA reads TGTGCCAGCAGCTTCTCAGGAAAACTGTTTTTT. This encodes CASSFSGKLFF.

This clone was counted only a few times. The rearrangement links TRBV5-4 to TRBJ1-4, with TRBD1 matching 9 bases. V shed 2 bases, J shed 0 bases, and the junction held 5 bases outside the gene matches. Germline V CDR1 and CDR2: SGHNT, YYREEE (reference sequence). This CDR3 spans 17 amino acids. The CDR3 nucleotides are TGTGCCAGCAGCTTCGTGGGACAGGGACCAACTAATGAAAAACTGTTTTTT. Amino acids: CASSFVGQGPTNEKLFF.

J is TRBJ1-2 and V is TRBV7-9; tentative D call: TRBD1 (5 bases). Germline lookup yields CDR1 SEHNR and CDR2 FQNEAQ (reference sequence). V lost 4 bases to trimming and J lost 7 bases, with 16 bases between them. CDR3 length: 14 amino acids. The CDR3 sequence: CASSSDSGGGGYTF. CDR3 nucleotide sequence: TGTGCCAGCAGCTCCGATTCCGGGGGAGGTGGCTACACCTTC.

The CDR3 nucleotides are TGTGCCAGTAGTCTTCCCGGGAGCCCCGACTATGGCTACACCTTC. Amino acids: CASSLPGSPDYGYTF. V usage is TRBV19 and J usage is TRBJ1-2; the D is unclear. Germline V gene lookup returns CDR1 LNHDA and CDR2 SQIVND (reference sequence). Trimming stripped 5 bases from V and 3 bases from J, with 16 bases between. There are 15 residues in the CDR3.

The chain couples TRBV11-3 to TRBJ2-6, with a possible D match to TRBD1 (6 bases). Trimming cost V 6 bases and J 4 bases, with 13 bases left between them. The CDR3 totals 15 residues. Germline assignment: CDR1 SGHNT and CDR2 YENEEA. CDR3 sequence reads: CASSLSGAGANVLTF. The CDR3 coding sequence is TGTGCCAGCAGTCTTTCAGGGGCCGGGGCCAACGTCCTGACTTTC.

This clone appeared a single time. This chain joins TRBV5-1 and TRBJ2-1; D is perhaps TRBD2 (5 bases). This CDR3 spans 15 amino acids. Germline CDR1 is SGHRS and CDR2 is YFSETQ. Trimming pared 4 bases from V and 1 base from J, leaving 12 bases between. CDR3 amino acids: CASSLYRGSYNEQFF. Written as DNA, the CDR3 is TGCGCCAGCAGCCTGTATCGAGGGTCCTACAATGAGCAGTTCTTC.

The chain joins TRBV5-4 to TRBJ1-1; D uncertain. Per the germline V gene, CDR1 is SGHNT and CDR2 is YYREEE (reference sequence). CDR3 length: 15 amino acids. The V end lost 0 bases, the J end lost 6 bases, and 15 bases lay between the germline ends. CDR3 in amino acids: CASSLVATQQSEAFF. The CDR3 DNA follows: TGTGCCAGCAGCTTGGTGGCGACCCAACAGTCTGAAGCTTTCTTT.

The chain has TRBV18 and TRBJ2-1; D unresolved. CDR3 size: 14 residues. V lost 3 bases, J lost 5 bases, and 11 bases lay in between. Looked up from germline, CDR1 is KGHSH and CDR2 is LQKENI. This chain's CDR3 is CASSPRLDDNEQFF. The CDR3 DNA is TGTGCCAGCTCACCGAGGCTAGACGACAATGAGCAGTTCTTC. The full variable domain, its missing parts supplied by reference TRBV18 and TRBJ2-1, is NAGVMQNPRHLVRRRGQEARLRCSPMKGHSHVYWYRQLPEEGLKFMVYLQKENIIDESGMPKERFSAEFPKEGPSILRIQQVVRGDSAAYFCASSPRLDDNEQFFGPGTRLTVL.

V usage is TRBV5-1 and J usage is TRBJ2-6, with D unclear. V was trimmed by 0 bases and J by 2 bases, leaving 12 bases between them. This CDR3 is built from 17 residues. Germline CDR1 reads SGHRS; CDR2 reads YFSETQ. DNA of the CDR3: TGCGCCAGCAGCTTGGGCGGTCGGAACGCTGGGGCCAACGTCCTGACTTTC. Protein product: CASSLGGRNAGANVLTF.

The chain links TRBV5-1 to TRBJ2-3; 7 bases are a match to TRBD1. The CDR3 sequence is 16 residues long. With V trimmed by 2 bases and J by 6 bases, 12 bases remained unmatched. Germline V CDR1 and CDR2: SGHRS, YFSETQ. In nucleotides, the CDR3 is TGCGCCAGCAGCTTTAGTAAGAAGACAGGGTTCGATACGCAGTATTTT. Its protein is CASSFSKKTGFDTQYF.

Only one count was recorded for this clone. V gene TRBV18 combines with J gene TRBJ1-2; 10 bases line up with TRBD1. The CDR3 is 15 residues long. Per germline, CDR1 KGHSH and CDR2 LQKENI. Unmatched junction bases numbered 3, after V lost 0 bases and J lost 5 bases. The CDR3 sequence: CASSPPGTGVYGYTF. Written as DNA, the CDR3 is TGTGCCAGCTCACCACCCGGGACAGGGGTATATGGCTACACCTTC.

This chain links TRBV9 with TRBJ1-1, with TRBD1 as a possible D gene (5 bases). The CDR3 sequence is 16 residues long. V lost 3 bases, J lost 3 bases, and 18 bases lay in between. The germline gives CDR1 SGDLS, CDR2 YYNGEE. CDR3 region: CASSGASGISDTEAFF. CDR3 sequence (DNA): TGTGCCAGCAGCGGGGCGTCAGGGATCTCGGACACTGAAGCTTTCTTT.

This clone was observed a handful of times. J is TRBJ1-2 and V is TRBV5-1, with 7 bases aligning to TRBD1. The junction had 10 bases not matched to a gene; V was cut back by 4 bases and J by 7 bases. Germline values: CDR1 SGHRS, CDR2 YFSETQ. The CDR3 consists of 14 residues. CDR3 sequence (DNA): TGCGCCAGCAGCACACCGGACAGGTCTAGTGGCTACACCTTC. It encodes CASSTPDRSSGYTF.

This clone is a singleton in its sample. The V gene is TRBV27, the J gene TRBJ2-1; D might be TRBD2 (7 bases). This CDR3 region has 16 residues. Trimming pared 5 bases from V and 7 bases from J, leaving 21 bases between. The V gene's germline CDR1 is MNHEY and CDR2 SMNVEV (reference sequence). CDR3 nucleotides: TGTGCCAGCAGTCCCGGGAAGAGCGGGACACGTAATGAGCAGTTCTTC. Amino acid sequence: CASSPGKSGTRNEQFF.

The V and J genes are TRBV18 and TRBJ1-4, with TRBD1 matching over 8 bases. Germline V gene data show CDR1 as KGHSH and CDR2 as LQKENI. Trimming at V came to 2 bases and at J to 12 bases, leaving 5 bases not matched to a gene. The CDR3 runs 13 residues. CDR3 protein: CASSPFDRGELFF. In nucleotides, the CDR3 is TGTGCCAGCTCACCATTTGACAGGGGCGAACTGTTTTTT.

This clone has just one count. V is TRBV10-3 and J is TRBJ2-1, with D possibly matching TRBD1 (6 bases). The V and J ends lost 6 bases and 10 bases respectively, with 10 bases between them. Germline CDR1 ENHRY, CDR2 SYGVKD. CDR3 length: 11 amino acids. The CDR3 loop is CAISADREQFF. The DNA for the CDR3 is TGTGCCATCAGCGCGGACAGAGAGCAGTTCTTC.

The chain combines TRBV6-1 with TRBJ1-5, with 8 bases identical to TRBD1. This CDR3 region has 14 residues. Unmatched junction bases numbered 3, after V lost 5 bases and J lost 3 bases. CDR1 MNHNS and CDR2 SASEGT come from the germline V gene. CDR3 protein: CASSLQGDNQPQHF. CDR3 bases: TGTGCCAGCAGTTTACAGGGGGACAATCAGCCCCAGCATTTT.

This chain links TRBV5-1 with TRBJ1-1; unclear D gene. V gave up 5 bases and J gave up 0 bases, with 8 bases separating them. Per the germline V gene, CDR1 is SGHRS and CDR2 is YFSETQ. This CDR3 is 13 amino acids long. The chain's CDR3 is CASRPGMNTEAFF. CDR3 sequence (DNA): TGCGCCAGCAGACCGGGAATGAACACTGAAGCTTTCTTT.

J is TRBJ1-5 and V is TRBV5-1; no definite D call. CDR1 is SGHRS, CDR2 YFSETQ, per germline. This CDR3 spans 13 amino acids. Trimming took 2 bases from V and 5 from J, leaving 8 bases between them. The CDR3 here is CASSLTVDQPQHF. The CDR3 DNA reads as TGCGCCAGCAGCTTAACTGTAGATCAGCCCCAGCATTTT.

The chain recombines TRBV5-1 with TRBJ2-3; 12 positions agree with TRBD2. The V segment lost 4 bases and the J segment 3 bases; nucleotides outside the gene matches: 9. This CDR3 contains 17 residues. Germline V gene data show CDR1 as SGHRS and CDR2 as YFSETQ. The CDR3 DNA sequence: TGCGCCAGCAGCCTACTCACCGGGACTAGCGGGACAGATACGCAGTATTTT. Its translation is CASSLLTGTSGTDTQYF.

This chain links TRBV5-6 with TRBJ2-1, with 9 bases fitting TRBD2. The CDR3 runs 14 residues. CDR1 and CDR2 (germline): SGHDT, YYEEEE. J lost 8 bases, V lost 4 bases, and 7 bases had no gene match. CDR3 sequence reads: CASSMRGGSDEQFF. CDR3 in DNA: TGTGCCAGCAGCATGCGGGGGGGCAGCGATGAGCAGTTCTTC.

The chain couples TRBV10-3 to TRBJ1-5; TRBD1 matches at 9 bases. This CDR3 is 13 amino acids long. The V and J ends lost 10 bases and 5 bases, in that order; junction bases with no gene match: 6. Looked up from germline, CDR1 is ENHRY and CDR2 is SYGVKD. The CDR3 DNA reads TGTGCCAGTGGACAGGGGTCCCATCAGCCCCAGCATTTT. Translation: CASGQGSHQPQHF.

CDR3 nucleotides: TGTGCCAGCAGCTCTAAACTGAACACTGAAGCTTTCTTT. Its protein product is CASSSKLNTEAFF. The V gene is TRBV11-2, the J gene TRBJ1-1, with D uncertain. The germline V and J ends were trimmed by 4 bases and 0 bases, with 6 bases remaining between them. The CDR3 loop spans 13 amino acids. CDR1 and CDR2 (germline): SGHAT, FQNNGV.

V usage is TRBV11-2 and J usage is TRBJ2-1; TRBD2 agrees at 7 bases. This CDR3 comprises 15 residues. Germline CDR1 is SGHAT and CDR2 is FQNNGV. After removal of 3 bases from V and 5 bases from J, the junction contained 7 bases not matched to a gene. CDR3 nucleotides: TGTGCCAGCAGCTTCCCTAGCGGATATAACAATGAGCAGTTCTTC. Translation: CASSFPSGYNNEQFF.

The chain uses TRBV4-2 and TRBJ2-2; the match to TRBD1 covers 9 bases. J was trimmed by 6 bases and V by 0 bases; bases with no gene match: 11. CDR3 length: 18 amino acids. Germline CDR1 reads LGHNA; CDR2 reads YNFKEQ. In DNA, the CDR3 is TGTGCCAGCAGCCAAGATCGATGGGGACAGGGTAGGGCCGGGGAGCTGTTTTTT. The encoded protein is CASSQDRWGQGRAGELFF.